Following are 4 T cell receptor beta chains from one sample sequenced in a study of blood T cell repertoires in COVID-19. Some clones are missing from TCRdb's copy, which holds only in-frame ones; the method was immunoSEQ multiplex PCR. The profile shows some 240,000 clones, around 81% of them singletons. Specimen: peripheral blood. The receptors here all came from a woman in her 70s with acute or convalescent COVID-19.

The chain links TRBV6-5 to TRBJ1-1; tentatively, D is TRBD1 (5 bases). Germline CDR1 MNHEY, CDR2 SVGAGI. The CDR3 consists of 13 residues. Trimming pared 7 bases from V and 4 bases from J, leaving 13 bases between. CDR3 in amino acids: CASKRGQGTEAFF. DNA of the CDR3: TGTGCCAGCAAAAGGGGCCAGGGCACTGAAGCTTTCTTT.

CDR3 DNA sequence: TGTGCCAGCAGCCGACGTAGCGGTGCCGCAGATACGCAGTATTTT. It is translated as CASSRRSGAADTQYF. The chain carries TRBV3-1 (or the pseudogene TRBV3-2) and TRBJ2-3, with a possible D match to TRBD2 (6 bases). The germline V gene encodes CDR1 LGHDT and CDR2 YNNKEL (reference sequence). V shed 4 bases and J shed 4 bases, with 15 bases lying between them. The CDR3 totals 15 residues.

V is TRBV5-8 and J is TRBJ2-3; D unclear. In germline, CDR1 is SGHTS, CDR2 YDEGEE. CDR3 length: 11 residues. The germline V and J ends were trimmed by 6 bases and 6 bases, with 8 bases remaining between them. As DNA, the CDR3 is TGTGCCAGCAACCGAGAGGATACGCAGTATTTT. Amino acid sequence: CASNREDTQYF. Combining the CDR3 with reference TRBV5-8 and TRBJ2-3 gives the whole variable domain EAGVTQSPTHLIKTRGQQATLRCSPISGHTSVYWYQQALGLGLQFLLWYDEGEERNRGNFPPRFSGRQFPNYSSELNVNALELEDSALYLCASNREDTQYFGPGTRLTVL.

In DNA form, the CDR3 reads TGTGCCTGGAGTGGAGAGGTGGGCAATCAGCCCCAGCATTTT. Protein sequence: CAWSGEVGNQPQHF. This rearrangement joins TRBV30 to TRBJ1-5; D uncertain. CDR1 is GTSNPN, CDR2 SVGIG, per germline (reference sequence). V was pared by 1 base and J by 2 bases, with 9 bases between. CDR3 length equals 14 residues.